This T cell receptor beta chain was identified during a study of identical twins. Using its own MiXCR run on the 5' RACE reads, TCRdb lists one record per CDR3 protein. The table has roughly 1,500,000 distinct CDR3 sequences, less than 35% seen once. This clonotype has just a few counts. Germline CDR1 and CDR2: SGDLS and YYNGEE. The CDR3 is 15 residues long. V gave up 0 bases and J gave up 6 bases; unmatched junction bases: 6. Sample: cord blood. This sequence originates from a newborn girl in good health. The V and J genes are TRBV9 and TRBJ2-1; the match to TRBD2 covers 7 bases. CDR3 sequence: CASSVEETSLNEQFF. The CDR3 bases are TGTGCCAGCAGCGTAGAAGAGACTAGCCTCAATGAGCAGTTCTTC.